What follows is one TCR beta chain and its context. Its target is not known. TCRdb recomputed calls from the 5' RACE reads with MiXCR, one row per CDR3 protein. The sample shows roughly 48,000 distinct CDR3 sequences, about 12% of them seen only once. The sample is drawn from a study of spatial heterogeneity in lung cancer. About the research overall: Detected sequences consistently included more beta-chain ones than alpha-chain ones.

Findings and limits, study-wide: Resection blood, more than follow-up blood, showed ubiquitous expanded tumor TCRs.

Time point of the sample: sample taken at primary tumor resection. The input material, whole RNA from tumor, nontumor lung or frozen PBMC, was sequenced unsorted. Germline CDR1 and CDR2: SGDLS and YYNGEE. The germline V and J ends were trimmed by 4 bases and 10 bases, with 14 bases remaining between them. This CDR3 contains 13 residues. The chain links TRBV9 to TRBJ1-4; no reliable D call. The sample in question was PBMCs, obtained at surgery. The receptor's source is a female donor with early-stage non-small cell lung cancer. CDR3 bases: TGTGCCAGCAGCCATGACGGTGGAGGAAAACTGTTTTTT. It codes for CASSHDGGGKLFF.